This record concerns one T cell receptor beta chain sequence. Its antigen is currently unknown. This entry comes from a study of CD8 T cells in ankylosing spondylitis. Each CDR3 protein is one row after TCRdb ran MiXCR on the 5' RACE reads. The sample contains 700,000 to 1,000,000 distinct CDR3 sequences, around 11% of which appear only once. Whole-study results and caveats: Some motif variants had been reported before (in reactive arthritis synovial fluid and blood). There was a TCR beta motif, made of several highly homologous variants, that appeared characteristic of ankylosing spondylitis blood.

Trimming cost V 5 bases and J 2 bases; bases outside gene matches: 6. CDR1 is SGHVS and CDR2 is FQNEAQ in the germline V gene. The CDR3 sequence is 15 residues long. This clonotype originated in a male donor with ankylosing spondylitis. The gene calls are TRBV7-8 and TRBJ1-2; 9 nucleotides line up with TRBD1. The sample comprised blood, either unsorted or a sorted T cell fraction (not recorded which). CDR3 in amino acids: CASSNLDRGNYGYTF. CDR3 in DNA: TGTGCCAGCAGCAACCTCGACAGGGGGAACTATGGCTACACCTTC.